This is a list of T cell receptor beta chains from one sample in a study of T-cell reconstitution after alpha-beta-depleted transplantation in children. TCRdb fed the PCR reads into MiXCR, producing one record per CDR3 protein. The repertoire holds 600,000 to 700,000 distinct CDR3 sequences, with around a sixth as singletons. Sample: PBMCs from the stem cell graft donor, taken from the stem cell graft. All receptors derive from a human donor who donated a stem cell graft to a child with acute myeloid leukemia. CDR3s include the opening cysteine and the closing phenylalanine or tryptophan. D genes are given only for firm matches. Some rows mark clone size as missing; the rest say once, few, many or name a class of expanded clone.

length: 15
size: -
V: TRBV25-1
J: TRBJ2-1
D: TRBD2
DNA: TGTGCCAGCAGGGGCGGCGGGGGGGTATACAATGAGCAGTTCTTC
CDR3: CASRGGGGVYNEQFF

length: 15
size: many
V: TRBV11-2
J: TRBJ1-1
D: -
DNA: TGTGCCAGCAGCTCCCTGAAAGGACGGCACACTGAAGCTTTCTTT
CDR3: CASSSLKGRHTEAFF

length: 13
size: -
V: TRBV25-1
J: TRBJ1-5
D: -
DNA: TGTGCCAGCAGTGATGGACGGTCTCAGCCCCAGCATTTT
CDR3: CASSDGRSQPQHF

length: 18
size: -
V: TRBV9
J: TRBJ2-2
D: TRBD2
DNA: TGTGCCAGCAGCGTAGGACTAGCGGGGGCCGCGAACACCGGGGAGCTGTTTTTT
CDR3: CASSVGLAGAANTGELFF

length: 11
size: many
V: TRBV7-2
J: TRBJ1-1
D: -
DNA: TGTGCCATCACCAGAGGCACTGAAGCTTTCTTT
CDR3: CAITRGTEAFF

length: 14
size: few
V: TRBV12-3/TRBV12-4
J: TRBJ1-5
D: -
DNA: TGTGCCAGCAGTTTGGGGGGGCACAATCAGCCCCAGCATTTT
CDR3: CASSLGGHNQPQHF

length: 14
size: many
V: TRBV7-9
J: TRBJ2-5
D: -
DNA: TGTGCCAGCAGCTTAGCGGAAAGGCAAGAGACCCAGTACTTC
CDR3: CASSLAERQETQYF

length: 11
size: many
V: TRBV20-1
J: TRBJ2-5
D: -
DNA: TGCAGTGCTAGATGGGGAGAGACCCAGTACTTC
CDR3: CSARWGETQYF

length: 15
size: -
V: TRBV5-1
J: TRBJ1-4
D: TRBD1
DNA: TGCGCCAGCAGCTTCCAGGGGGCAACTAATGAAAAACTGTTTTTT
CDR3: CASSFQGATNEKLFF

length: 15
size: few
V: TRBV24-1
J: TRBJ2-2
D: -
DNA: TGTGCCACCAGTGACTTTTCAGGGGCCACCGGGGAGCTGTTTTTT
CDR3: CATSDFSGATGELFF

length: 16
size: -
V: TRBV20-1
J: TRBJ2-1
D: TRBD2
DNA: TGCAGTGCTAACCCCCATGGACGGGGGGGCTACAATGAGCAGTTCTTC
CDR3: CSANPHGRGGYNEQFF

length: 13
size: -
V: TRBV30
J: TRBJ2-7
D: -
DNA: TGTGCCTGGAGTGTCGAGGTGACCTACGAGCAGTACTTC
CDR3: CAWSVEVTYEQYF

length: 16
size: many
V: TRBV6-4
J: TRBJ2-1
D: -
DNA: TGTGCCAGCAGTGACTCTCCCGGGGGGCCCTACAATGAGCAGTTCTTC
CDR3: CASSDSPGGPYNEQFF

length: 12
size: -
V: TRBV4-1
J: TRBJ2-4
D: -
DNA: TGCGCCAGCAGCCAAGATTCGGGGGATCAGTACTTC
CDR3: CASSQDSGDQYF

length: 10
size: many
V: TRBV29-1
J: TRBJ1-6
D: -
DNA: TGCAGCGCCATGACAGACCGCCTCCACTTT
CDR3: CSAMTDRLHF

length: 13
size: many
V: TRBV29-1
J: TRBJ2-3
D: TRBD2
DNA: TGCAGCCTGGTGTTAGCGGGGCGGGATACGCAGTATTTT
CDR3: CSLVLAGRDTQYF

length: 13
size: many
V: TRBV20-1
J: TRBJ1-3
D: -
DNA: TGCAGTGCTCGACCCTCCTCTGGAAACACCATATATTTT
CDR3: CSARPSSGNTIYF

length: 17
size: many
V: TRBV20-1
J: TRBJ1-1
D: -
DNA: TGCAGTGCTAGATTAGAGGGGGACATCTTCATGAACACTGAAGCTTTCTTT
CDR3: CSARLEGDIFMNTEAFF

length: 16
size: few
V: TRBV12-3/TRBV12-4
J: TRBJ1-5
D: TRBD1
DNA: TGTGCCAGCAGTTCGTCGGGACAGGGTGACAATCAGCCCCAGCATTTT
CDR3: CASSSSGQGDNQPQHF

length: 15
size: many
V: TRBV20-1
J: TRBJ1-3
D: -
DNA: TGCAGTGCTAGCAGGTCCTTAAGGACCGGAAACACCATATATTTT
CDR3: CSASRSLRTGNTIYF

length: 15
size: few
V: TRBV12-3/TRBV12-4
J: TRBJ2-1
D: -
DNA: TGTGCCAGCAGCCCAGGCCCTCCCCAGGGGCGTGAGCAGTTCTTC
CDR3: CASSPGPPQGREQFF

length: 12
size: few
V: TRBV6-4
J: TRBJ2-2
D: -
DNA: TGTGCCAGCAGTGACGGATGGGGGGAGCTGTTTTTT
CDR3: CASSDGWGELFF

length: 14
size: -
V: TRBV7-6
J: TRBJ2-7
D: TRBD1
DNA: TGTGCCAGCAGCTTAGCCGGGACAGTCGGTGAGCAGTACTTC
CDR3: CASSLAGTVGEQYF

length: 13
size: -
V: TRBV5-1
J: TRBJ2-5
D: TRBD1
DNA: TGCGCCAGCATGACAGGGGGCCAAGAGACCCAGTACTTC
CDR3: CASMTGGQETQYF

length: 16
size: -
V: TRBV20-1
J: TRBJ1-5
D: TRBD1
DNA: TGCAGTGCAAAACCGGGACAGGGGGTACAAAATCAGCCCCAGCATTTT
CDR3: CSAKPGQGVQNQPQHF

length: 16
size: -
V: TRBV7-2
J: TRBJ2-1
D: TRBD2
DNA: TGTGCCAGCAGCTTCATGACTAGCGGCTCCTACAATGAGCAGTTCTTC
CDR3: CASSFMTSGSYNEQFF

length: 13
size: many
V: TRBV15
J: TRBJ1-1
D: -
DNA: TGTGCCACCAGCGAGGTCTCACGCCAGGAGGCTTTCTTT
CDR3: CATSEVSRQEAFF

length: 13
size: many
V: TRBV20-1
J: TRBJ2-7
D: -
DNA: TGCAGTGCTAGGTTTCCGGACTCCTACGAGCAGTACTTC
CDR3: CSARFPDSYEQYF

length: 14
size: few
V: TRBV5-1
J: TRBJ2-7
D: -
DNA: TGCGCCAGCAGCGAGTTCCCCGACGCCTACGAGCAGTACTTC
CDR3: CASSEFPDAYEQYF

length: 17
size: -
V: TRBV7-9
J: TRBJ1-1
D: -
DNA: TGTGCCAGCACCGGAGAGGTTACAGTTTCGATGAACACTGAAGCTTTCTTT
CDR3: CASTGEVTVSMNTEAFF

length: 15
size: many
V: TRBV20-1
J: TRBJ2-2
D: -
DNA: TGCAGTGCTAGGGACTACAGGGTCGGAACCGGGGAGCTGTTTTTT
CDR3: CSARDYRVGTGELFF